Sequencing of this T cell receptor (beta chain) was carried out in a study of T-cell reconstitution after alpha-beta-depleted transplantation in children. V lost 6 bases and J lost 8; bases outside the gene matches: 10. The CDR3 consists of 14 residues. Germline V gene data show CDR1 as DFQATT and CDR2 as SNEGSKA (reference sequence). For TCRbeta, the library was prepared with unique molecular identifiers. In TCRdb, the PCR reads were re-called with MiXCR into one record per CDR3 protein. Seen here are around 400,000 distinct CDR3 sequences, roughly a tenth observed once, and the top ten hold roughly 6%.

The source material was PBMCs from the stem cell graft donor, sampled from the stem cell graft. The V gene is TRBV20-1, the J gene TRBJ2-1; the match to TRBD2 covers 10 bases. The sequence was collected from a human donor who donated a stem cell graft to a child with acute myeloid leukemia. CDR3 sequence reads: CSAMIAGGFDEQFF. The DNA of the CDR3 is TGCAGTGCCATGATAGCGGGAGGATTCGATGAGCAGTTCTTC.